The 17 T cell receptor beta chains given below trace back to one sample, sequenced in a study of monozygotic twins with inflammatory bowel disease (dated by TCRdb to about 2019). The library was made by 5' RACE. Sequencing took place on an Illumina HiSeq 2500. TCRdb reanalyzed the reads, keeping one entry per CDR3 protein sequence and omitting DNA. The sample's records list 300,000 to 400,000 distinct CDR3 sequences. The top ten constitute approximately 2.4% of the sample. Material: blood. The receptors stem from a human donor with ulcerative colitis or Crohn's disease, or a healthy co-twin of an affected twin (not recorded which).

V is TRBV7-9 and J is TRBJ2-7; TCRdb calls TRBD1, which cannot be checked without DNA. This CDR3 spans 14 amino acids. The germline gives CDR1 SEHNR, CDR2 FQNEAQ (reference sequence). CDR3 sequence: CASSYRGTGNEQYF.

This rearrangement joins TRBV18 to TRBJ1-1; TCRdb reports TRBD1, a call that lacks DNA to check it against. The CDR3 spans 16 residues. The germline CDR1 and CDR2 sequences are KGHSH and LQKENI. The CDR3 reads CASSRTTGDMNTEAFF.

The J gene is TRBJ1-2, the V gene TRBV10-3; the TCRdb call, TRBD1, lacks DNA for checking. Germline assignment: CDR1 ENHRY and CDR2 SYGVKD. The CDR3 spans 15 residues. The CDR3 spells CAIRQSGTANYGYTF.

The chain employs TRBV28 and TRBJ2-2; TCRdb designates TRBD1, a call that cannot be tested without DNA. This CDR3 is 16 amino acids long. CDR1 and CDR2 from the germline V gene are MDHEN and SYDVKM. CDR3 residues: CASSLVGQGDTGELFF.

CDR3 in amino acids: CASSGGSYNSPLHF. This chain connects TRBV12-3 or TRBV12-4 to TRBJ1-6. This CDR3 spans 14 amino acids.

This rearrangement joins TRBV6-5 to TRBJ1-6; TCRdb's D call of TRBD1 is untestable without DNA. The CDR3 is 17 residues long. Per germline, CDR1 MNHEY and CDR2 SVGAGI. CDR3 in amino acids: CASSYVQGQPIDSPLHF.

The J gene is TRBJ1-2, the V gene TRBV5-8; TCRdb picks TRBD1, but there is no DNA to check that call. Germline V gene lookup returns CDR1 SGHTS and CDR2 YDEGEE. The CDR3 is made up of 14 amino acids. CDR3 residues: CASSPLGGPYGYTF. Based on the CDR3 plus reference TRBV5-8 and TRBJ1-2, the full variable domain is EAGVTQSPTHLIKTRGQQATLRCSPISGHTSVYWYQQALGLGLQFLLWYDEGEERNRGNFPPRFSGRQFPNYSSELNVNALELEDSALYLCASSPLGGPYGYTFGSGTRLTVV.

This sequence joins TRBV2 and TRBJ1-2; TCRdb lists TRBD1, though no DNA is available to test this call. The CDR3 has 14 residues. The germline V gene encodes CDR1 SNHLY and CDR2 FYNNEI. The CDR3 is CASSEEGDLYGYTF.

The V gene is TRBV7-8, the J gene TRBJ2-3; TCRdb returns TRBD2, unconfirmable since there is no DNA. This CDR3 has 15 residues. Per the germline V gene, CDR1 is SGHVS and CDR2 is FQNEAQ. The CDR3 reads CASSSGPGREDTQYF.

The V and J genes are TRBV2 and TRBJ1-1; with no DNA, the TCRdb D assignment of TRBD1 cannot be verified. CDR3 length: 16 residues. Germline V CDR1 and CDR2: SNHLY, FYNNEI. This CDR3 is CASSARAEPTNTEAFF.

The V and J genes are TRBV20-1 and TRBJ1-3; TCRdb returns TRBD1, unconfirmable since there is no DNA. CDR3 length: 14 residues. Germline V gene sequence: CDR1 DFQATT, CDR2 SNEGSKA (reference sequence). CDR3 region: CSAPERTAGNTIYF.

The J gene is TRBJ2-5, the V gene TRBV5-6; TCRdb outputs TRBD2, but without DNA this stays unchecked. The CDR3 sequence is 13 residues long. Per the germline V gene, CDR1 is SGHDT and CDR2 is YYEEEE. This chain's CDR3 is CASSLERAETQYF.

V is TRBV3-1 and J is TRBJ2-5; TCRdb lists TRBD1, though no DNA is available to test this call. CDR3 length: 16 residues. Germline V gives CDR1 LGHDT, CDR2 YNNKEL (reference sequence). The CDR3 reads CASSPNSSGGQETQYF.

V gene TRBV18 combines with J gene TRBJ2-3; TCRdb lists TRBD2, though no DNA is available to test this call. Germline CDR1 reads KGHSH; CDR2 reads LQKENI. The CDR3 totals 16 residues. The CDR3 reads CASSPERGSSTDTQYF.

The genes are TRBV6-2 or TRBV6-3 and TRBJ2-7; without DNA, the TCRdb call of TRBD2 cannot be checked. The CDR3 sequence is 17 residues long. Germline CDR1 MNHEY, CDR2 SVGEGT. CDR3 protein: CASSYSISREWAYEQYF.

This chain connects TRBV7-6 to TRBJ2-2. The CDR3 is 14 residues long. Germline lookup yields CDR1 SGHVS and CDR2 FNYEAQ. The CDR3 loop is CASSLGAGAGELFF. Together with reference TRBV7-6 and TRBJ2-2, the CDR3 gives the full variable domain: GAGVSQSPRYKVTKRGQDVALRCDPISGHVSLYWYRQALGQGPEFLTYFNYEAQQDKSGLPNDRFSAERPEGSISTLTIQRTEQRDSAMYRCASSLGAGAGELFFGEGSRLTVL.

This sequence joins TRBV15 and TRBJ2-7. CDR3 length: 15 residues. Germline V gives CDR1 LNHNV, CDR2 YYDKDF (reference sequence). The CDR3 sequence is CATSRESLEAYEQYF.